The T cell receptor beta chain under discussion was sequenced for a study of T cell repertoires in cytomegalovirus infection. CDR1 is WNHNN and CDR2 is SYGVQD in the germline V gene (reference sequence). The CDR3 has 14 amino acids. After removal of 6 bases from V and 6 bases from J, the junction contained 5 bases not matched to a gene. To note about this clonotype: The antigen is not known.

TCRdb re-analysed the reads in MiXCR, keeping a single row per CDR3 protein. The repertoire holds around 800,000 distinct CDR3 sequences, with around a third as singletons. This TCR derives from a human donor in good health (CMV status not recorded). Some clones in this sample may be carry-over from other donors' samples. This chain links TRBV10-1 with TRBJ2-2, with 9 bases identical to TRBD1. The specimen was cultured CD8+ T cells from PBMCs, collected from culture after CMV antigen stimulation. The CDR3 protein is CASRDRGVAGELFF. DNA of the CDR3: TGCGCCAGCAGGGACAGGGGAGTTGCCGGGGAGCTGTTTTTT.